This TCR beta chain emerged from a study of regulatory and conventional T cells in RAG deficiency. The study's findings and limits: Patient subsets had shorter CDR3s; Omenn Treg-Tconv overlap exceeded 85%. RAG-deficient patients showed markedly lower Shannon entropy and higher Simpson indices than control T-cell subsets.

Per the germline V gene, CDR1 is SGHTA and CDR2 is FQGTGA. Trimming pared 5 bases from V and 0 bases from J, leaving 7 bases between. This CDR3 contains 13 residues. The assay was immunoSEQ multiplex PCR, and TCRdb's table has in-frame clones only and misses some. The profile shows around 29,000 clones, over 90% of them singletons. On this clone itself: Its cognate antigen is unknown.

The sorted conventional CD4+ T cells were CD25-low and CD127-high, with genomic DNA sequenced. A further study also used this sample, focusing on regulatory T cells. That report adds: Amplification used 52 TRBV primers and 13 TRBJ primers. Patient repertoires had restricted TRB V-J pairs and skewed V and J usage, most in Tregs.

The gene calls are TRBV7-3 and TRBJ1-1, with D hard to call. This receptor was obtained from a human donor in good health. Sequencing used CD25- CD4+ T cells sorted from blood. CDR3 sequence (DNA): TGTGCCAGCAGCGCGGGGATGAACACTGAAGCTTTCTTT. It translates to CASSAGMNTEAFF.